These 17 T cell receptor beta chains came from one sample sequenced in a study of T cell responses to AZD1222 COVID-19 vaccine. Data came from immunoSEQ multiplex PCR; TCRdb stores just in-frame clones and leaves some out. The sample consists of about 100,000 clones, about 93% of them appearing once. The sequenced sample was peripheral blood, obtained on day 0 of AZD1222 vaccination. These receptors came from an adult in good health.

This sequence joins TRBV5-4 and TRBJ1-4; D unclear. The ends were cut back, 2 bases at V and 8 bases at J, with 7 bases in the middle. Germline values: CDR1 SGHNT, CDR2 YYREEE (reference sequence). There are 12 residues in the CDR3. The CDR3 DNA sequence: TGTGCCAGCAGCTTCTCCGACGAAAAACTGTTTTTT. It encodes CASSFSDEKLFF.

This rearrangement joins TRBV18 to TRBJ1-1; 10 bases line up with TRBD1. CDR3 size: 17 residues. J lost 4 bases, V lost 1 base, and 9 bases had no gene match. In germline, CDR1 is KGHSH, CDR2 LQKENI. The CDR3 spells CASSPRTGGVFATEAFF. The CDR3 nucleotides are TGTGCCAGCTCACCACGGACAGGGGGGGTTTTTGCCACTGAAGCTTTCTTT.

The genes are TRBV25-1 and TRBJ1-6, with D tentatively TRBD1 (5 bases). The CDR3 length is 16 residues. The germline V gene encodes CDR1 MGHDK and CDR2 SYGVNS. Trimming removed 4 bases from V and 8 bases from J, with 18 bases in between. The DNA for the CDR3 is TGTGCCAGCAGTGCGTCAGGGCGGACTTGGGATTCACCCCTCCACTTT. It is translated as CASSASGRTWDSPLHF.

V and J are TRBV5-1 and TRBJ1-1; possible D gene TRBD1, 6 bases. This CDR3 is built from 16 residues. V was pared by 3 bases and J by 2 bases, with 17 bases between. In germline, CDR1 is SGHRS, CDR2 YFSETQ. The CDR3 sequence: CASSSYTTTGNTEAFF. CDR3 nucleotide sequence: TGCGCCAGCAGCTCATACACCACGACAGGCAACACTGAAGCTTTCTTT.

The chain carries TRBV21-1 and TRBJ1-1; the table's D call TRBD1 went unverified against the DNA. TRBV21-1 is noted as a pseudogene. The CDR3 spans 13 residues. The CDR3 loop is CAKPPGQGSEAFF. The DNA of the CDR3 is TGTGCCAAGCCGCCGGGACAGGGATCTGAAGCTTTCTTT.

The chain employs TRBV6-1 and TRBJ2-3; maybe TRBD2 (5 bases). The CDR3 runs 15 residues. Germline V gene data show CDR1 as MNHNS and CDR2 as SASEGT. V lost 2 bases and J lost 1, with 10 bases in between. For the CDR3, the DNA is TGTGCCAGCAGTGAACCGCTAGCCGGCACAGATACGCAGTATTTT. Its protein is CASSEPLAGTDTQYF.

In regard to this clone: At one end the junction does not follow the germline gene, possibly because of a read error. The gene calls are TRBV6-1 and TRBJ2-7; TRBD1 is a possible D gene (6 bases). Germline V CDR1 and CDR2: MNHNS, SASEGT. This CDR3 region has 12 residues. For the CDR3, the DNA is TGTGCCAGCAGTGAAAAAAGGGTAAACAGGGACTTC. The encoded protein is CASSEKRVNRDF.

CDR3 amino acids: CASNPGGSIGLWGYTF. The CDR3 nucleotides read TGTGCCAGCAACCCTGGCGGGAGTATCGGGTTATGGGGCTACACCTTC. The chain joins TRBV27 to TRBJ1-2, with no clear D. The V end was cut by 7 bases, the J end by 8 bases, with 26 bases between. The germline CDR1 and CDR2 sequences are MNHEY and SMNVEV (reference sequence). There are 16 residues in the CDR3.

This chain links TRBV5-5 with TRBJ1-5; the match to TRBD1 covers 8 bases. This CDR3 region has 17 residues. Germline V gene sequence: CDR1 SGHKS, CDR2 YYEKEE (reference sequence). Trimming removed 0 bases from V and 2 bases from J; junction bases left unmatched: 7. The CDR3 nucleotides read TGTGCCAGCAGCTTGGATTACAGGGGGGTCGGCAATCAGCCCCAGCATTTT. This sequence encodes CASSLDYRGVGNQPQHF.

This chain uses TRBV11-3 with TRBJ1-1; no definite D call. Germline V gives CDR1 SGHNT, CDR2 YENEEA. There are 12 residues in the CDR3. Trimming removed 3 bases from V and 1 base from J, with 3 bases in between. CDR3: CASSFSNTEAFF. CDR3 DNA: TGTGCCAGCAGCTTCTCGAACACTGAAGCTTTCTTT.

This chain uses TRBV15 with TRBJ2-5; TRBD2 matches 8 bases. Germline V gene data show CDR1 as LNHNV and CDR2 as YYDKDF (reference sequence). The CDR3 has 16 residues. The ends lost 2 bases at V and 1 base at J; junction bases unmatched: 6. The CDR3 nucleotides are TGTGCCACCAGCAGATGGGCTAGCGGGCGCCAAGAGACCCAGTACTTC. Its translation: CATSRWASGRQETQYF.

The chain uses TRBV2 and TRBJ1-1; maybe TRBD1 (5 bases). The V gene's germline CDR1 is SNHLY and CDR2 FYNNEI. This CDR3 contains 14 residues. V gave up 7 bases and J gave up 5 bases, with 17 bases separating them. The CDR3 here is CASIIGAPGTEAFF. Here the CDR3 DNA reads TGTGCCAGCATCATCGGGGCCCCCGGGACTGAAGCTTTCTTT.

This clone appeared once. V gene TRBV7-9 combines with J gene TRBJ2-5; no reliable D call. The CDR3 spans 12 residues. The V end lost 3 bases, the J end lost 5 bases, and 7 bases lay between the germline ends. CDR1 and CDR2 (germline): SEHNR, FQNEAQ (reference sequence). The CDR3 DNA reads TGTGCCAGCAGCTTGAACGGTGAGACCCAGTACTTC. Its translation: CASSLNGETQYF.

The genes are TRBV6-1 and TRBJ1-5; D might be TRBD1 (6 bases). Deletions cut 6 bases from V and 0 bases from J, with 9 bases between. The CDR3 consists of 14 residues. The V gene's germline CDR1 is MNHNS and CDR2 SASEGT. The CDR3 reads CASREGVSNQPQHF. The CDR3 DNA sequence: TGTGCCAGCAGAGAGGGGGTTAGCAATCAGCCCCAGCATTTT.

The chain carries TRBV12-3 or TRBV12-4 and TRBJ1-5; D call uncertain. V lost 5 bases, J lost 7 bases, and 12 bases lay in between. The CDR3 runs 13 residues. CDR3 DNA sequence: TGTGCCAGCAGTCCTCAGCCGGGACAGCCCCAGCATTTT. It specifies CASSPQPGQPQHF.

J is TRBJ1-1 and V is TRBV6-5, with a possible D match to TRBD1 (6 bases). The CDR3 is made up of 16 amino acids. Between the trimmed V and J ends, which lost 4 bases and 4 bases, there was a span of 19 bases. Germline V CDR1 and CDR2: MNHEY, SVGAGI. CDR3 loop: CASSSPNREGGTEAFF. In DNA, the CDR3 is TGTGCCAGCAGTTCACCAAACAGGGAGGGGGGCACTGAAGCTTTCTTT.

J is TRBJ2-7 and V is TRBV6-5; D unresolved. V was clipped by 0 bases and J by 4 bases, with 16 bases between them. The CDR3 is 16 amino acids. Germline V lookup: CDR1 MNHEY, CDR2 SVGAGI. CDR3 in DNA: TGTGCCAGCAGTTACTCGGGTAGGGCTTCTTCATACGAGCAGTACTTC. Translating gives CASSYSGRASSYEQYF.